The 32 T cell receptor beta chains given below trace back to one sample, sequenced in a study of identical twins. In TCRdb, the 5' RACE reads were re-called with MiXCR into one record per CDR3 protein. Here the sample spans under 900,000 distinct CDR3 sequences, 10% to 15% being singletons. The same data also contributed to another study, on yellow fever vaccine responses in identical twins.

The sequenced sample consisted of PBMCs. These receptors all stem from a young woman in good health.

The chain couples TRBV5-1 to TRBJ2-7, with D perhaps matching TRBD2 (6 bases). Germline V gene lookup returns CDR1 SGHRS and CDR2 YFSETQ. The CDR3 covers 12 residues. Trimming stripped 4 bases from V and 4 bases from J, with 9 bases between. CDR3: CASSVSGYEQYF. Here the CDR3 DNA reads TGCGCCAGCAGCGTCAGCGGGTACGAGCAGTACTTC.

This chain connects TRBV15 to TRBJ2-3, with D uncertain. V was trimmed by 1 base and J by 4 bases, leaving 6 bases between them. From germline, CDR1 is LNHNV and CDR2 YYDKDF (reference sequence). The length of the CDR3 is 13 residues. As DNA, the CDR3 is TGTGCCACCAGCAGAGGGGCCCCAGATACGCAGTATTTT. Protein product: CATSRGAPDTQYF.

V is TRBV5-1 and J is TRBJ1-1, with 7 bases identical to TRBD1. The CDR3 has 15 amino acids. Germline V gene lookup returns CDR1 SGHRS and CDR2 YFSETQ. The V and J ends lost 4 bases and 3 bases, in that order; junction bases with no gene match: 9. CDR3 coding DNA: TGCGCCAGCAGCAAGGAGACAGGGAGATACACTGAAGCTTTCTTT. The encoded protein is CASSKETGRYTEAFF.

This clonotype was detected a few times. The chain uses TRBV6-1 and TRBJ2-3, with 9 bases that match TRBD1. Germline values: CDR1 MNHNS, CDR2 SASEGT. CDR3 length: 14 amino acids. After removal of 11 bases from V and 1 base from J, the junction contained 7 bases not matched to a gene. DNA for the CDR3: TGTGCCTCCCGGGACAGGGCCGGCACAGATACGCAGTATTTT. Amino acid sequence: CASRDRAGTDTQYF.

The chain uses TRBV7-9 and TRBJ1-6, with 10 bases identical to TRBD1. Losses at the gene ends were 3 bases for V and 8 bases for J; bases not matched to a gene: 4. The CDR3 is made up of 15 amino acids. Germline V gene lookup returns CDR1 SEHNR and CDR2 FQNEAQ (reference sequence). CDR3 region: CASSLGQGPDSPLHF. The CDR3 DNA is TGTGCCAGCAGCTTGGGACAGGGGCCCGATTCACCCCTCCACTTT. The whole variable domain, filled in from reference TRBV7-9 and TRBJ1-6, reads DTGVSQNPRHKITKRGQNVTFRCDPISEHNRLYWYRQTLGQGPEFLTYFQNEAQLEKSRLLSDRFSAERPKGSFSTLEIQRTEQGDSAMYLCASSLGQGPDSPLHFGNGTRLTVT.

This clonotype has more than one count but fewer than ten. The chain links TRBV9 to TRBJ2-5; TRBD2 aligns across 14 bases. Trimming removed 0 bases from V and 2 bases from J; junction bases left unmatched: 3. Germline CDR1 reads SGDLS; CDR2 reads YYNGEE. The CDR3 runs to 17 residues. The CDR3 coding sequence is TGTGCCAGCAGCGTAGGCGGGACTAGCGGGAGACAAGAGACCCAGTACTTC. Protein sequence: CASSVGGTSGRQETQYF. Full variable domain (rest looked up from reference TRBV9 and TRBJ2-5): DSGVTQTPKHLITATGQRVTLRCSPRSGDLSVYWYQQSLDQGLQFLIQYYNGEERAKGNILERFSAQQFPDLHSELNLSSLELGDSALYFCASSVGGTSGRQETQYFGPGTRLLVL.

The DNA for the CDR3 is TGCAGTGCTAGAGATCGGGGGCGAGTCATTCAGTACTTC. Translated: CSARDRGRVIQYF. This chain uses TRBV20-1 with TRBJ2-4; D possibly matches TRBD1 or TRBD2 (6 bases each). The CDR3 is made up of 13 amino acids. From germline, CDR1 is DFQATT and CDR2 SNEGSKA (reference sequence). V dropped 0 bases and J dropped 9 bases, with 12 bases sitting between them.

V usage is TRBV24-1 and J usage is TRBJ2-2, with D unresolved. The germline V gene encodes CDR1 KGHDR and CDR2 SFDVKD. This CDR3 region has 14 residues. Between the trimmed V and J ends, which lost 2 bases and 3 bases, there was a span of 6 bases. The CDR3 reads CATSDSGYTGELFF. The DNA of the CDR3 is TGTGCCACCAGTGATTCCGGATACACCGGGGAGCTGTTTTTT.

This clonotype was counted a few times. This chain connects TRBV10-1 to TRBJ2-2, with 12 bases lining up with TRBD2. Germline-derived CDR1 and CDR2 are WNHNN and SYGVQD (reference sequence). CDR3 size: 14 residues. The V gene end was trimmed by 10 bases and the J gene end by 4 bases; junction bases not matched to a gene: 4. The CDR3 DNA reads as TGCGCCACCTCTAGCGGGAGGGTCACCGGGGAGCTGTTTTTT. Encoded protein: CATSSGRVTGELFF.

The rearrangement uses TRBV3-1 and TRBJ2-3; tentative D call: TRBD1 (5 bases). The CDR3 covers 13 residues. The germline gives CDR1 LGHDT, CDR2 YNNKEL (reference sequence). V lost 1 base, J lost 10 bases, and 12 bases lay in between. The CDR3 DNA is TGTGCCAGCAGCCAAGCGCAGGGCTCGGCGCAGTATTTT. Translation gives CASSQAQGSAQYF.

The chain joins TRBV20-1 to TRBJ2-1; D perhaps matches TRBD2 (6 bases). Germline V CDR1 and CDR2: DFQATT, SNEGSKA (reference sequence). V lost 5 bases, J lost 4 bases, and 18 bases lay in between. This CDR3 comprises 15 residues. The CDR3 is CSAEAGRGGYNEQFF. The CDR3 DNA reads as TGCAGTGCTGAAGCGGGCCGTGGGGGGTACAATGAGCAGTTCTTC.

The chain combines TRBV7-9 with TRBJ2-7; 11 bases are a match to TRBD2. The CDR3 sequence is 16 residues long. The V gene's germline CDR1 is SEHNR and CDR2 FQNEAQ (reference sequence). The V segment lost 4 bases and the J segment 1 base; nucleotides outside the gene matches: 6. Written as DNA, the CDR3 is TGTGCCAGCAGCTACCTAGCGGGAGGCCCTTCCTACGAGCAGTACTTC. Its translation: CASSYLAGGPSYEQYF. Combining the CDR3 with reference TRBV7-9 and TRBJ2-7 gives the whole variable domain DTGVSQNPRHKITKRGQNVTFRCDPISEHNRLYWYRQTLGQGPEFLTYFQNEAQLEKSRLLSDRFSAERPKGSFSTLEIQRTEQGDSAMYLCASSYLAGGPSYEQYFGPGTRLTVT.

In its sample, this clonotype was seen a few times. The CDR3 spells CASRKGGSADTQYF. CDR3 DNA sequence: TGTGCCAGCAGAAAAGGGGGCAGCGCAGATACGCAGTATTTT. The chain joins TRBV28 to TRBJ2-3, with 7 bases fitting TRBD1. The germline V gene has CDR1 MDHEN and CDR2 SYDVKM. The trim removed 6 bases at V and 4 bases at J, leaving 7 bases unmatched. This CDR3 has 14 amino acids. Based on the CDR3 plus reference TRBV28 and TRBJ2-3, the full variable domain is DVKVTQSSRYLVKRTGEKVFLECVQDMDHENMFWYRQDPGLGLRLIYFSYDVKMKEKGDIPEGYSVSREKKERFSLILESASTNQTSMYLCASRKGGSADTQYFGPGTRLTVL.

There are a few counts of this clonotype. The genes are TRBV5-1 and TRBJ2-7; no definite D call. CDR3 size: 15 residues. V lost 4 bases and J lost 3, with 17 bases in between. Germline-derived CDR1 and CDR2 are SGHRS and YFSETQ. The CDR3 reads CASSREDGLSYEQYF. DNA for the CDR3: TGCGCCAGCAGCCGCGAGGACGGATTAAGCTACGAGCAGTACTTC.

The rearrangement uses TRBV24-1 and TRBJ1-1; D is undetermined. The CDR3 runs 12 residues. The V end lost 3 bases, the J end lost 11 bases, and 12 bases lay between the germline ends. The germline V gene encodes CDR1 KGHDR and CDR2 SFDVKD. The CDR3 loop reads CATSDDSGTAFF. CDR3 sequence (DNA): TGTGCCACCAGTGATGACTCCGGCACGGCTTTCTTT.

The genes are TRBV5-4 and TRBJ1-2; D may be TRBD1 (5 bases). V lost 9 bases and J 6 bases, leaving 21 bases between the germline ends. This CDR3 contains 14 residues. Per germline, CDR1 SGHNT and CDR2 YYREEE (reference sequence). The CDR3 protein is CATQRAGMGNGYTF. The CDR3 DNA reads TGTGCCACCCAGCGGGCAGGGATGGGGAATGGCTACACCTTC.

This rearrangement joins TRBV10-1 to TRBJ2-2, with 8 bases matching TRBD2. Germline V gene lookup returns CDR1 WNHNN and CDR2 SYGVQD (reference sequence). Trimming cost V 4 bases and J 4 bases; bases outside gene matches: 5. This CDR3 has 15 residues. CDR3 amino acids: CASSVQAGVTGELFF. CDR3 DNA sequence: TGCGCCAGCAGTGTCCAAGCGGGGGTCACCGGGGAGCTGTTTTTT.

This clonotype was counted only a few times. The rearrangement uses TRBV15 and TRBJ1-4, with TRBD1 identical over 9 bases. Germline values: CDR1 LNHNV, CDR2 YYDKDF (reference sequence). There are 15 residues in the CDR3. The junction had 4 bases not matched to a gene; V was cut back by 1 base and J by 7 bases. CDR3 nucleotides: TGTGCCACCAGCAGAGTGGGGACAGGGATTGAAAAACTGTTTTTT. This gives the protein CATSRVGTGIEKLFF.

The chain is built from TRBV5-1 and TRBJ2-2; D is possibly TRBD1 (6 bases). Germline V gives CDR1 SGHRS, CDR2 YFSETQ. CDR3 length: 15 amino acids. V lost 1 base and J lost 1, with 8 bases in between. DNA for the CDR3: TGCGCCAGCAGCTTGCGGGACATGAACACCGGGGAGCTGTTTTTT. It yields the protein CASSLRDMNTGELFF. Full variable domain (rest looked up from reference TRBV5-1 and TRBJ2-2): KAGVTQTPRYLIKTRGQQVTLSCSPISGHRSVSWYQQTPGQGLQFLFEYFSETQRNKGNFPGRFSGRQFSNSRSEMNVSTLELGDSALYLCASSLRDMNTGELFFGEGSRLTVL.

The sample holds a few counts of this clonotype. This chain uses TRBV28 with TRBJ2-3; 11 bases match TRBD2. CDR1 MDHEN and CDR2 SYDVKM come from the germline V gene. V was pared by 6 bases and J by 6 bases, with 8 bases of the junction left unmatched. This CDR3 contains 15 residues. The CDR3 bases are TGTGCCAGCAGCATAGCGGGAGGGTTAATTGATACGCAGTATTTT. Protein product: CASSIAGGLIDTQYF.

The chain is built from TRBV15 and TRBJ2-1; the D is unclear. Germline CDR1 and CDR2: LNHNV and YYDKDF (reference sequence). The CDR3 spans 14 residues. V lost 1 base and J lost 6, with 10 bases in between. CDR3 protein: CATSRASSSNEQFF. The CDR3 nucleotides read TGTGCCACCAGCAGAGCTAGTTCATCCAATGAGCAGTTCTTC.

V and J are TRBV4-1 and TRBJ2-3; 10 positions agree with TRBD2. V shed 1 base, J shed 4 bases, and the junction held 5 bases outside the gene matches. Germline values: CDR1 MGHRA, CDR2 YSYEKL. The CDR3 sequence is 16 residues long. The DNA for the CDR3 is TGCGCCAGCAGCCAAGTGCCTAGCGGGAGCTCAGATACGCAGTATTTT. This sequence encodes CASSQVPSGSSDTQYF.

The CDR3 here is CASSTSTGEDYEQYF. The CDR3 nucleotides are TGTGCCAGCAGCACCTCGACAGGGGAAGACTACGAGCAGTACTTC. This chain connects TRBV21-1 to TRBJ2-7; the table assigns TRBD1, which was not confirmed against the DNA. TRBV21-1 is labeled a pseudogene. The CDR3 length is 15 residues.

The rearrangement joins TRBV20-1 to TRBJ1-1; 8 bases align to TRBD1. Germline V CDR1 and CDR2: DFQATT, SNEGSKA (reference sequence). V shed 4 bases and J 4 bases; nucleotides not matched to a gene: 2. The CDR3 consists of 12 residues. DNA of the CDR3: TGCAGTGCTACACAGGGGGGCACTGAAGCTTTCTTT. Translation: CSATQGGTEAFF.

V and J are TRBV9 and TRBJ2-1; D unclear. Looked up from germline, CDR1 is SGDLS and CDR2 is YYNGEE. The CDR3 is 13 residues long. V was trimmed by 2 bases and J by 6 bases, leaving 9 bases between them. The CDR3 sequence is CASSVGRSNEQFF. The CDR3 DNA follows: TGTGCCAGCAGCGTTGGACGCAGCAATGAGCAGTTCTTC.

This clonotype came up a few times. The chain recombines TRBV5-5 with TRBJ2-3, with D perhaps matching TRBD1 (5 bases). V shed 0 bases and J shed 4 bases, with 9 bases lying between them. The CDR3 has 14 amino acids. From germline, CDR1 is SGHKS and CDR2 YYEKEE (reference sequence). CDR3 sequence reads: CASSLGTQADTQYF. For the CDR3, the DNA is TGTGCCAGCAGCTTGGGTACACAGGCAGATACGCAGTATTTT.

The V call is TRBV29-1, the J call TRBJ2-5, with TRBD2 matching over 11 bases. Germline-derived CDR1 and CDR2 are SQVTM and ANQGSEA. The CDR3 loop spans 14 amino acids. V shed 7 bases, J shed 3 bases, and the junction held 7 bases outside the gene matches. Written as DNA, the CDR3 is TGCAGCGAAAGAACTAGCGGGGGAAAAGAGACCCAGTACTTC. It yields the protein CSERTSGGKETQYF. The entire variable domain, with the rest obtained from reference TRBV29-1 and TRBJ2-5, is as follows: SAVISQKPSRDICQRGTSLTIQCQVDSQVTMMFWYRQQPGQSLTLIATANQGSEATYESGFVIDKFPISRPNLTFSTLTVSNMSPEDSSIYLCSERTSGGKETQYFGPGTRLLVL.

This clonotype was seen a handful of times. The chain joins TRBV7-8 to TRBJ2-1; TRBD2 matches at 7 bases. The germline CDR1 and CDR2 sequences are SGHVS and FQNEAQ. This CDR3 comprises 12 residues. With 4 bases clipped from V and 9 bases from J, the junction kept 3 bases outside the gene matches. CDR3 loop: CASSWGGPEQFF. CDR3 bases: TGTGCCAGCAGCTGGGGGGGTCCTGAGCAGTTCTTC.

This clonotype has just a few counts. V usage is TRBV20-1 and J usage is TRBJ2-1, with TRBD2 identical over 7 bases. V shed 3 bases and J 9 bases; nucleotides not matched to a gene: 8. CDR1 and CDR2 (germline): DFQATT, SNEGSKA (reference sequence). The length of the CDR3 is 13 residues. The CDR3 loop is CSASSPASGEQFF. In nucleotides, the CDR3 is TGCAGTGCTAGTTCGCCGGCTAGCGGTGAGCAGTTCTTC.

This clonotype was observed a few times. V and J are TRBV20-1 and TRBJ2-7; 11 bases align to TRBD1. There are 19 residues in the CDR3. The ends lost 0 bases at V and 3 bases at J; junction bases unmatched: 16. Germline CDR1 is DFQATT and CDR2 is SNEGSKA (reference sequence). CDR3 nucleotide sequence: TGCAGTGCTAGAGACTCGGGACAGGGGGAAGTAAGTAACTACTACGAGCAGTACTTC. Protein sequence: CSARDSGQGEVSNYYEQYF.

This clonotype was seen more than once but under ten times. The chain is built from TRBV4-1 and TRBJ2-1, with 7 bases aligning to TRBD1. J lost 7 bases, V lost 1 base, and 10 bases had no gene match. The CDR3 has 16 amino acids. Germline V gives CDR1 MGHRA, CDR2 YSYEKL. The DNA for the CDR3 is TGCGCCAGCAGCCAAGGAGACCCGGGACAGTGGAATGAGCAGTTCTTC. This codes for CASSQGDPGQWNEQFF.

This clonotype was counted between two and nine times. The chain joins TRBV10-3 to TRBJ1-2; 8 nucleotides match TRBD1. Germline loops: CDR1 ENHRY, CDR2 SYGVKD. V was clipped by 5 bases and J by 6 bases; unmatched bases: 5. The CDR3 runs to 13 residues. The CDR3 nucleotides are TGTGCCATCAGTCTGGACAGGGAGGATGGCTACACCTTC. Protein sequence: CAISLDREDGYTF.